Each of the 3 T cell receptor beta chains below was sequenced from the same sample in a study of blood T cell repertoires in COVID-19. Measured with immunoSEQ multiplex PCR; TCRdb has only the in-frame clones, and not every one. Seen here are about 320,000 clones, roughly 88% observed once, and the top ten hold 1.5% to 2%. The specimen sequenced was peripheral blood. These receptors were obtained from a woman aged 50 to 65 with acute or convalescent COVID-19.

This sequence joins TRBV5-1 and TRBJ2-7; 9 positions agree with TRBD1. This CDR3 has 15 amino acids. After removal of 0 bases from V and 5 bases from J, the junction contained 6 bases not matched to a gene. The germline CDR1 and CDR2 sequences are SGHRS and YFSETQ. The CDR3 DNA reads as TGCGCCAGCAGCTTGGGCGGGACAGGGCTCCACGAGCAGTACTTC. Amino acids: CASSLGGTGLHEQYF. Filled out from reference TRBV5-1 and TRBJ2-7, the complete variable domain reads KAGVTQTPRYLIKTRGQQVTLSCSPISGHRSVSWYQQTPGQGLQFLFEYFSETQRNKGNFPGRFSGRQFSNSRSEMNVSTLELGDSALYLCASSLGGTGLHEQYFGPGTRLTVT.

This clone was seen repeatedly, ten times or more. This rearrangement joins TRBV19 to TRBJ2-1; D call uncertain. The CDR3 is 12 residues long. Germline-derived CDR1 and CDR2 are LNHDA and SQIVND (reference sequence). V was shortened by 6 bases and J by 10 bases, with 13 bases between the two germline ends. The CDR3 sequence is CASRKSLREQFF. As DNA, the CDR3 is TGTGCCAGTAGGAAAAGTCTTCGGGAGCAGTTCTTC.

This clone turned up a few times. V usage is TRBV19 and J usage is TRBJ1-1; D not certain. Germline V gene data show CDR1 as LNHDA and CDR2 as SQIVND (reference sequence). This CDR3 region has 17 residues. V was pared by 2 bases and J by 0 bases, with 16 bases between. CDR3 residues: CASSIPQQIGMNTEAFF. The CDR3 bases are TGTGCCAGTAGTATACCTCAGCAAATCGGGATGAACACTGAAGCTTTCTTT.